The clone carrying this T cell receptor beta chain has only a few counts. Its antigen is unknown. CDR3 length: 16 amino acids. Germline CDR1 and CDR2: MNHNY and SVGAGI (reference sequence). Trimming removed 2 bases from V and 4 bases from J; junction bases left unmatched: 4. Data came from immunoSEQ multiplex PCR; TCRdb stores just in-frame clones and leaves some out. The sample lists tens of thousands of clones; 90% to 95% were seen once. This record belongs to a study of OX40 agonist ivuxolimab in advanced cancers. Study overall: Patients took ivuxolimab, an agonistic anti-OX40 (CD134) antibody. Prior anti-PD-1, anti-PD-L1 or anti-CTLA-4 therapy was allowed; 30% to 40% had some. A mean age of roughly 62 years, range roughly 20 to 85, was recorded, and 80% to 90% were male. Findings and limits, study-wide: At 0.1-3.0 mg/kg, partial responders had clonal expansion among the lowest observed.

The chain combines TRBV6-6 with TRBJ1-5, with 11 bases lining up with TRBD1. The TCR was taken from an adult with an advanced solid tumor such as melanoma, head and neck, liver or kidney cancer. The sequenced sample was CD4+ or CD8+ T cells sorted from blood, obtained in a trial of the OX40 agonist ivuxolimab. CDR3 in DNA: TGTGCCAGCAGTTACAGCGGGACAGGGGGAAATCAGCCCCAGCATTTT. Its protein is CASSYSGTGGNQPQHF.